The 9 T cell receptor beta chains presented below share a single source sample, sequenced in a study of regulatory T cells in long-lasting Graves disease. Relying on iRepertoire HTBI primers and Arm-PCR of CDR3 regions, the team built TCR beta libraries. MiXCR, run by TCRdb on the multiplex PCR reads, gives a single entry per CDR3 protein. The table includes about 420,000 distinct CDR3 sequences, over 15% detected once. As for time point: newly diagnosed GD, antithyroid drugs for less than 3 months. From RNA extracted from PBMCs, the TCR library was made. These data also formed part of another study, on T cells in Graves' hyperthyroidism and ophthalmopathy.

Sequencing was performed on peripheral blood mononuclear cells (PBMCs), taken at new diagnosis, from a patient treated with antithyroid drugs. The receptors were sampled from a woman aged 18 to 35 with Graves disease.

Regarding this clonotype: This clone may be a read error of a much larger clone one base away. The rearrangement uses TRBV25-1 and TRBJ2-2; TRBD2 agrees at 10 bases. Germline CDR1 and CDR2: MGHDK and SYGVNS. The CDR3 has 15 residues. The trim removed 6 bases at V and 0 bases at J, leaving 1 base unmatched. DNA of the CDR3: TGTGCCAGCAGACTAGCGGGATCGAACACCGGGGAGCTGTTTTTT. Its protein product is CASRLAGSNTGELFF.

The chain is built from TRBV7-8 and TRBJ2-7, with 10 bases aligning to TRBD2. The CDR3 sequence is 13 residues long. V was clipped by 5 bases and J by 4 bases; unmatched bases: 2. From germline, CDR1 is SGHVS and CDR2 FQNEAQ. CDR3 sequence: CASSPSGRYEQYF. The CDR3 region has the DNA TGTGCCAGCAGCCCTAGCGGGAGATACGAGCAGTACTTC.

The chain has TRBV7-6 and TRBJ1-1, with 10 bases fitting TRBD1. Per the germline V gene, CDR1 is SGHVS and CDR2 is FNYEAQ. V shed 5 bases and J 6 bases; nucleotides not matched to a gene: 12. This CDR3 has 16 amino acids. The CDR3 bases are TGTGCCAGCAGCGACCTATGGACAGGGGGTGTCGCTGAAGCTTTCTTT. Its translation: CASSDLWTGGVAEAFF.

This clonotype occurred a few times. J is TRBJ2-7 and V is TRBV29-1; 7 positions match TRBD2. In germline, CDR1 is SQVTM, CDR2 ANQGSEA. This CDR3 spans 13 amino acids. V was pared by 6 bases and J by 0 bases, with 5 bases of the junction left unmatched. In DNA form, the CDR3 reads TGCAGCGTGGGGGGGACTACCTCCTACGAGCAGTACTTC. Translated, it gives CSVGGTTSYEQYF.

The sample holds a few counts of this clonotype. This chain connects TRBV25-1 to TRBJ2-7; D not certain. Deletions cut 3 bases from V and 0 bases from J, with 6 bases between. The CDR3 covers 13 residues. CDR1 is MGHDK and CDR2 is SYGVNS in the germline V gene. The CDR3 bases are TGTGCCAGCAGTGACGACCCCTCCTACGAGCAGTACTTC. Translation gives CASSDDPSYEQYF.

This clonotype was seen more than once but under ten times. The chain has TRBV6-1 and TRBJ1-1, with D uncertain. The CDR3 is made up of 18 amino acids. The V end lost 6 bases, the J end lost 4 bases, and 27 bases lay between the germline ends. The germline V gene encodes CDR1 MNHNS and CDR2 SASEGT. CDR3: CASRVGRRALQKGTEAFF. CDR3 DNA: TGTGCCAGCAGAGTGGGAAGACGGGCCCTTCAAAAAGGCACTGAAGCTTTCTTT.

This clonotype was found a few times. The chain has TRBV20-1 and TRBJ2-7; D is ambiguous. The V end was cut by 3 bases, the J end by 4 bases, with 13 bases between. There are 13 residues in the CDR3. Germline V gene sequence: CDR1 DFQATT, CDR2 SNEGSKA (reference sequence). The DNA of the CDR3 is TGCAGTGCTAGGGCACGGGTGGAGTACGAGCAGTACTTC. Protein: CSARARVEYEQYF.

This clonotype was seen many times. The V gene is TRBV5-1, the J gene TRBJ2-3, with D perhaps TRBD2 (6 bases). V was trimmed by 4 bases and J by 0 bases, leaving 12 bases between them. This CDR3 contains 15 residues. Germline V gives CDR1 SGHRS, CDR2 YFSETQ. This CDR3 is CASSPEGRSTDTQYF. The CDR3 region has the DNA TGCGCCAGCAGCCCGGAGGGCAGAAGCACAGATACGCAGTATTTT.

This clonotype was counted a few times. The genes are TRBV10-2 and TRBJ1-4; D is uncertain. Germline assignment: CDR1 WSHSY and CDR2 SAAADI. The CDR3 sequence is 11 residues long. Trimming removed 2 bases at V and 7 bases at J, with 2 bases between. DNA of the CDR3: TGCGCCAGCAGTGAGGGTGAAAAACTGTTTTTT. Translated, it gives CASSEGEKLFF.